A single sample is the source of the 13 T cell receptor beta chains below, sequenced in a study of T cells in localized non-small cell lung cancer. Clones were sequenced by immunoSEQ multiplex PCR, and TCRdb holds only the in-frame ones, with some missing. The sample yields nearly 25,000 clones, more than 75% seen once. Sequencing used peripheral blood, obtained before any cancer treatment. Source of these receptors: a male donor at least 60 years old with stage II squamous cell lung carcinoma.

Of note for this clone: This may be a read error: a much more frequent sequence differs by one nucleotide. The V and J genes are TRBV7-9 and TRBJ1-4; TRBD1 is a possible D gene (5 bases). CDR1 and CDR2 from the germline V gene are SEHNR and FQNEAQ (reference sequence). This CDR3 is 15 amino acids long. V lost 5 bases, J lost 0 bases, and 10 bases lay in between. CDR3 region: CASSLGHSTNEKLFF. The CDR3 nucleotides are TGTGCCAGCAGCCTCGGACACTCAACTAATGAAAAACTGTTTTTT.

A few counts support this clone. The rearrangement uses TRBV6-6 and TRBJ2-1; TRBD1 matches at 11 bases. CDR1 is MNHNY, CDR2 SVGAGI, per germline (reference sequence). The ends lost 6 bases at V and 6 bases at J; junction bases unmatched: 4. The CDR3 spans 14 residues. The CDR3 nucleotides read TGTGCCAGCAGGGCCGGGACAGGGGGCAATGAGCAGTTCTTC. Translation gives CASRAGTGGNEQFF.

In DNA, the CDR3 is TGTGCCAGCAGCTTAAGACTGGACAGGGGAAAGGAGACCCAGTACTTC. Encoded protein: CASSLRLDRGKETQYF. V usage is TRBV7-2 and J usage is TRBJ2-5; 9 positions match TRBD1. This CDR3 comprises 16 residues. V was pared by 2 bases and J by 5 bases, with 9 bases of the junction left unmatched. CDR1 is SGHTA, CDR2 FQGNSA, per germline.

The CDR3 is CASSQVWGGGETQYF. In DNA form, the CDR3 reads TGCGCCAGCAGCCAAGTTTGGGGCGGGGGAGAGACCCAGTACTTC. V usage is TRBV4-3 and J usage is TRBJ2-5; 7 bases map to TRBD2. The V segment lost 1 base and the J segment 4 bases; nucleotides outside the gene matches: 6. Germline lookup yields CDR1 LGHNA and CDR2 YSLEER. This CDR3 is built from 15 residues.

This chain joins TRBV5-6 and TRBJ2-2, with 8 bases that match TRBD1. In germline, CDR1 is SGHDT, CDR2 YYEEEE. V dropped 4 bases and J dropped 4; count of bases not matched to a gene: 6. The CDR3 loop spans 15 amino acids. The CDR3, as DNA: TGTGCCAGCAGCGGTGGACAGGGCCTCACCGGGGAGCTGTTTTTT. Amino acids: CASSGGQGLTGELFF. The full variable domain, its missing parts supplied by reference TRBV5-6 and TRBJ2-2, is DAGVTQSPTHLIKTRGQQVTLRCSPKSGHDTVSWYQQALGQGPQFIFQYYEEEERQRGNFPDRFSGHQFPNYSSELNVNALLLGDSALYLCASSGGQGLTGELFFGEGSRLTVL.

The rearrangement uses TRBV2 and TRBJ2-1; perhaps TRBD1 as D (5 bases). V was shortened by 1 base and J by 12 bases, with 10 bases between the two germline ends. The V gene's germline CDR1 is SNHLY and CDR2 FYNNEI. This CDR3 has 12 residues. This chain's CDR3 is CASSEGWGLQFF. CDR3 nucleotide sequence: TGTGCCAGCAGTGAAGGGTGGGGCCTGCAGTTCTTC.

This rearrangement joins TRBV4-3 to TRBJ2-2, with D unclear. The CDR3 has 14 amino acids. The ends were cut back, 4 bases at V and 1 base at J, with 7 bases in the middle. Germline assignment: CDR1 LGHNA and CDR2 YSLEER. The CDR3 here is CASSRRLNTGELFF. The CDR3 nucleotides read TGCGCCAGCAGCCGAAGGCTGAACACCGGGGAGCTGTTTTTT.

The V gene is TRBV9, the J gene TRBJ2-2; 7 positions match TRBD1. There are 15 residues in the CDR3. The J segment lost 4 bases and the V segment lost 0 bases, leaving 3 bases of the junction unmatched. Germline loops: CDR1 SGDLS, CDR2 YYNGEE. The CDR3 coding sequence is TGTGCCAGCAGCGTAGCCAAGGGGGCCACCGGGGAGCTGTTTTTT. Translating gives CASSVAKGATGELFF.

The chain couples TRBV6-6 to TRBJ2-7, with 8 nucleotides matching TRBD1. This CDR3 comprises 13 residues. J was trimmed by 2 bases and V by 6 bases; bases with no gene match: 3. Per germline, CDR1 MNHNY and CDR2 SVGAGI (reference sequence). The CDR3 nucleotides are TGTGCCAGCAGCCGGACAGGGCCCTACGAGCAGTACTTC. The encoded protein is CASSRTGPYEQYF.

The CDR3, as DNA: TGTGCCAGCAGGTCCCAGATGCCAGGGGATGGCTACACCTTC. As protein: CASRSQMPGDGYTF. V is TRBV28 and J is TRBJ1-2, with a tentative D call TRBD1 (6 bases). Germline values: CDR1 MDHEN, CDR2 SYDVKM. This CDR3 has 14 residues. The V gene lost 6 bases and the J gene lost 6 bases, with 17 bases spanning the gap.

This clone occurred once. The rearrangement links TRBV20-1 to TRBJ1-3, with D uncertain. V lost 3 bases, J lost 4 bases, and 4 bases lay in between. This CDR3 comprises 11 residues. The V gene's germline CDR1 is DFQATT and CDR2 SNEGSKA (reference sequence). Here the CDR3 DNA reads TGCAGTGCTAGTAGAGGAAACACCATATATTTT. Amino acids: CSASRGNTIYF.

J is TRBJ1-1 and V is TRBV9; 7 bases match TRBD1. Trimming at V came to 3 bases and at J to 5 bases, leaving 7 bases not matched to a gene. Germline V gene sequence: CDR1 SGDLS, CDR2 YYNGEE. CDR3 length: 14 residues. CDR3 bases: TGTGCCAGCAGCGCTCGACAGGGCGAGACTGAAGCTTTCTTT. It specifies CASSARQGETEAFF.

The chain employs TRBV7-8 and TRBJ2-7, with TRBD1 matching over 10 bases. V lost 7 bases and J lost 4; bases outside the gene matches: 4. Germline V lookup: CDR1 SGHVS, CDR2 FQNEAQ. The CDR3 has 13 amino acids. As DNA, the CDR3 is TGTGCCAGCACGGACAGGGGGTCTTACGAGCAGTACTTC. Translated, it gives CASTDRGSYEQYF.